A selection of T cell receptor beta chains follows, all from one sample in a study of T cells expressing NK-cell markers. Each CDR3 protein gets one entry in TCRdb, which reprocessed the 5' RACE reads and gives no DNA. In all, the sample yields about 440,000 distinct CDR3 sequences. The sequenced sample consisted of blood T cells: a sorted CD56 or NKG2C T cell subset, CD4+ or CD8+ T cells, or bulk PBMC T cells (not recorded which). Receptors were obtained from a woman between 18 and 75 years old in good health. CDR3s include the opening cysteine and the closing phenylalanine or tryptophan. Fields, in order: J gene, CDR3 length, V gene, CDR3 protein.

J gene: TRBJ2-3; CDR3 length: 14; V gene: TRBV20-1; CDR3 protein: CSGRLAENTDTQYF
J gene: TRBJ2-3; CDR3 length: 14; V gene: TRBV7-2; CDR3 protein: CASSSSTGFDTQYF
J gene: TRBJ2-1; CDR3 length: 16; V gene: TRBV28; CDR3 protein: CASRTQGRSEYNEQFF
J gene: TRBJ2-1; CDR3 length: 14; V gene: TRBV5-4; CDR3 protein: CASSLLVGIDEQFF
J gene: TRBJ2-5; CDR3 length: 13; V gene: TRBV18; CDR3 protein: CASSKGAEETQYF
J gene: TRBJ2-1; CDR3 length: 17; V gene: TRBV7-2; CDR3 protein: CASSPGRGGLFGYEQFF
J gene: TRBJ2-1; CDR3 length: 18; V gene: TRBV9; CDR3 protein: CASSGSIEGSGSDWEQFF
J gene: TRBJ1-5; CDR3 length: 14; V gene: TRBV6-4; CDR3 protein: CASSDSWGVQPQHF
J gene: TRBJ1-1; CDR3 length: 16; V gene: TRBV18; CDR3 protein: CASSPRGQGAGTEAFF
J gene: TRBJ2-5; CDR3 length: 18; V gene: TRBV3-1; CDR3 protein: CASSQDRGLSGGEETQYF
J gene: TRBJ2-1; CDR3 length: 13; V gene: TRBV15; CDR3 protein: CATSRDSYNEQFF
J gene: TRBJ1-2; CDR3 length: 14; V gene: TRBV12-3/TRBV12-4; CDR3 protein: CASSLAGTDYGYTF
J gene: TRBJ2-1; CDR3 length: 12; V gene: TRBV12-3/TRBV12-4; CDR3 protein: CASSQAGNEQFF
J gene: TRBJ2-1; CDR3 length: 14; V gene: TRBV5-1; CDR3 protein: CASSPGTQYNEQFF
J gene: TRBJ2-7; CDR3 length: 15; V gene: TRBV6-2/TRBV6-3; CDR3 protein: CASSYSARRYDEQYF